A single T cell receptor beta chain is shown here with its context. The sample belongs to a study of OX40 agonist ivuxolimab in advanced cancers. Study details: A male proportion of about 86% was recorded, with mean age around 55 years and range roughly 23 to 79.

Clones were read by immunoSEQ multiplex PCR, and TCRdb kept only the in-frame ones, dropping some. The sample records about 78,000 clones, 85% to 95% being singletons. V was clipped by 3 bases and J by 7 bases; unmatched bases: 9. This CDR3 is built from 14 residues. Germline values: CDR1 SGHNT, CDR2 YYREEE (reference sequence). Sequences were derived from CD4+ or CD8+ T cells sorted from blood, sampled in a trial of the OX40 agonist ivuxolimab. This clonotype was sampled from an adult with an advanced solid tumor such as melanoma, head and neck, liver or kidney cancer. The chain couples TRBV5-4 to TRBJ2-7, with 8 bases matching TRBD1. The CDR3 nucleotides are TGTGCCAGCAGCTACGGACAGGGAAGTAGGGAGCAGTACTTC. This encodes CASSYGQGSREQYF.